This is a list of T cell receptor beta chains from one sample in a study of T cells in Graves' hyperthyroidism and ophthalmopathy. TCRdb passed the multiplex PCR reads through MiXCR, listing each CDR3 protein once. The sample consists of just under 750,000 distinct CDR3 sequences, around 40% of them appearing once. The source material was blood. The receptor source for this set is a woman aged 40 to 55 with Graves' hyperthyroidism. Each CDR3 is given with its conserved first and last residue. A D gene is named only where the DNA matches it firmly. The size of a clone is reported for some rows only, either as once, few or many, or as a class for expanded clones.

size: few; V: TRBV11-2; D: -; J: TRBJ1-2; CDR3: CASSPSDGRGGYTF; DNA: TGTGCCAGCAGCCCATCAGACGGCCGTGGTGGCTACACCTTC
size: -; V: TRBV9; D: TRBD1; J: TRBJ1-1; CDR3: CASSVWTGLLGTEAFF; DNA: TGTGCCAGCAGCGTTTGGACAGGCCTTTTGGGCACTGAAGCTTTCTTT
size: -; V: TRBV5-6; D: -; J: TRBJ2-1; CDR3: CASSLDVGGSYNEQFF; DNA: TGTGCCAGCAGCTTGGATGTGGGTGGCTCCTACAATGAGCAGTTCTTC
size: -; V: TRBV7-2; D: -; J: TRBJ2-7; CDR3: CASSLVILWGRNSYEQYF; DNA: TGTGCCAGCAGCTTAGTAATTCTTTGGGGCCGCAACTCCTACGAGCAGTACTTC
size: -; V: TRBV19; D: TRBD1; J: TRBJ2-5; CDR3: CASSKGQETQYF; DNA: TGTGCCAGTAGTAAGGGACAGGAGACCCAGTACTTC
size: -; V: TRBV6-5; D: -; J: TRBJ1-2; CDR3: CASSYARFRGRTF; DNA: TGTGCCAGCAGTTACGCCAGATTCCGGGGGCGGACCTTC
size: -; V: TRBV20-1; D: -; J: TRBJ2-7; CDR3: CSALGTGEQYF; DNA: TGCAGTGCCCTGGGGACGGGGGAGCAGTACTTC
size: -; V: TRBV10-3; D: -; J: TRBJ2-2; CDR3: CASSYSLATGELFF; DNA: TGTGCCAGCAGTTACTCCCTTGCCACCGGGGAGCTGTTTTTT
size: few; V: TRBV19; D: TRBD1; J: TRBJ1-2; CDR3: CASSQDRVAVVYYGYTF; DNA: TGTGCCAGTAGTCAAGACAGGGTGGCGGTCGTTTACTATGGCTACACCTTC
size: once; V: TRBV7-9; D: -; J: TRBJ2-5; CDR3: CASSPNAQGTQYF; DNA: TGTGCCAGCAGCCCCAATGCACAAGGGACCCAGTACTTC
size: -; V: TRBV24-1; D: -; J: TRBJ2-5; CDR3: CASSLSRDEETQYF; DNA: TGTGCCAGCAGTTTATCGAGGGACGAAGAGACCCAGTACTTC
size: many; V: TRBV19; D: TRBD1; J: TRBJ2-5; CDR3: CASTDRYSSETQYF; DNA: TGTGCCAGTACGGACAGGTATTCCTCAGAGACCCAGTACTTC
size: -; V: TRBV28; D: TRBD2; J: TRBJ2-5; CDR3: CASSRGLAGEETQYF; DNA: TGTGCCAGCAGTCGTGGACTAGCGGGAGAGGAGACCCAGTACTTC
size: -; V: TRBV12-3/TRBV12-4; D: -; J: TRBJ2-7; CDR3: CARQGNRFYEQYF; DNA: TGTGCCAGACAGGGAAACAGGTTTTACGAGCAGTACTTC